Given below is one TCR beta chain in context. These data originate in a study of blood T cells in healthy people across ages. A second PCR of 7 to 11 cycles used a sample-barcoded 5' primer and a J-beta primer mix. TCRdb re-analysed the 5' RACE reads in MiXCR, keeping a single row per CDR3 protein. The data contain around 1,000,000 distinct CDR3 sequences, 35% to 45% of them seen just once; the ten biggest clones take up 13%. The TCR was taken from a man younger than 35 in good health. The sequencing input was blood.

This CDR3 reads CSVDTSGGGDEQYF. The CDR3, as DNA: TGCAGCGTTGACACATCTGGCGGTGGAGATGAGCAGTACTTC. This chain joins TRBV29-1 and TRBJ2-7; D call uncertain. V lost 3 bases and J lost 7, with 19 bases in between. The CDR3 loop spans 14 amino acids. Germline-derived CDR1 and CDR2 are SQVTM and ANQGSEA.